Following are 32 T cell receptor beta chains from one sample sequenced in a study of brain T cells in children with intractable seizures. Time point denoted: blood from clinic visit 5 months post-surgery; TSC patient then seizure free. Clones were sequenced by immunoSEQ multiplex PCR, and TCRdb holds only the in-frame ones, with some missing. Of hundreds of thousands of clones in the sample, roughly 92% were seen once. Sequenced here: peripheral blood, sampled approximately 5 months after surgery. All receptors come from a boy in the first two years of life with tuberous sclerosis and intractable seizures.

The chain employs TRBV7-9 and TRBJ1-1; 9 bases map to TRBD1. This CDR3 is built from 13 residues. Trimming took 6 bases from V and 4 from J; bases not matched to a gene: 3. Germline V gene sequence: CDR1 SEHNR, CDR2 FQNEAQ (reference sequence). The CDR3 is CASRGQGSTEAFF. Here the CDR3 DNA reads TGTGCCAGCAGGGGACAGGGAAGCACTGAAGCTTTCTTT.

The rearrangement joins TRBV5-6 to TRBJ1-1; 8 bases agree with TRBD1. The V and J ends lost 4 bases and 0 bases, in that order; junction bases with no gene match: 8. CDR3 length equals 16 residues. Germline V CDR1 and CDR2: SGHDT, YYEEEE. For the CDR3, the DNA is TGTGCCAGCAGCCTCATCGGGACAGGTATGAACACTGAAGCTTTCTTT. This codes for CASSLIGTGMNTEAFF.

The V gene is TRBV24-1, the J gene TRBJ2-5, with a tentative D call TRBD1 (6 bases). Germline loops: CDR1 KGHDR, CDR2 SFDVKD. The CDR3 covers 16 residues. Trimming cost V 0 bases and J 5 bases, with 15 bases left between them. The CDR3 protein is CATSDLRAGVAETQYF. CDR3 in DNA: TGTGCCACCAGTGATTTGAGGGCAGGGGTAGCGGAGACCCAGTACTTC.

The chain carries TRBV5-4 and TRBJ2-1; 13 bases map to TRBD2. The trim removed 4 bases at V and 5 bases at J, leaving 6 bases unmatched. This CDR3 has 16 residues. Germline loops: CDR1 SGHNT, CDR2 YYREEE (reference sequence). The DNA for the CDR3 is TGTGCCAGCAGCCTCGGACTAGCGGGGGCAAACAATGAGCAGTTCTTC. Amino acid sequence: CASSLGLAGANNEQFF.

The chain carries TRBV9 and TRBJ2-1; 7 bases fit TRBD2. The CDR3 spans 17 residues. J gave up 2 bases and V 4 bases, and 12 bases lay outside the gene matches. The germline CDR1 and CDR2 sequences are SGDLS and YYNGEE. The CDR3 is CASSLSLAETPYNEQFF. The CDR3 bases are TGTGCCAGCAGCCTTAGCCTAGCGGAGACTCCCTACAATGAGCAGTTCTTC.

The CDR3 DNA follows: TGTGCCAGCACCCCAGAGGGATCCGGGGAGCTGTTTTTT. It is translated as CASTPEGSGELFF. V and J are TRBV13 and TRBJ2-2; the D gene is possibly TRBD2 (5 bases). The V end lost 7 bases, the J end lost 6 bases, and 12 bases lay between the germline ends. Germline lookup yields CDR1 PRHDT and CDR2 FYEKMQ (reference sequence). The CDR3 has 13 amino acids. Full variable domain (remainder filled in from reference TRBV13 and TRBJ2-2): AAGVIQSPRHLIKEKRETATLKCYPIPRHDTVYWYQQGPGQDPQFLISFYEKMQSDKGSIPDRFSAQQFSDYHSELNMSSLELGDSALYFCASTPEGSGELFFGEGSRLTVL.

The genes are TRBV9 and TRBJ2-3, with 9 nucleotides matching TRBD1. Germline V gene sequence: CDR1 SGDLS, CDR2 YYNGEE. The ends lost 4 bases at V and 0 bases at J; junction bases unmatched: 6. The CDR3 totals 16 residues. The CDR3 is CASSQGGQGSTDTQYF. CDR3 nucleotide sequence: TGTGCCAGCAGCCAAGGGGGACAGGGAAGCACAGATACGCAGTATTTT.

Here the CDR3 reads CASSLSGTEQFF. The CDR3 DNA follows: TGTGCCAGCAGCTTATCCGGGACTGAGCAGTTCTTC. V is TRBV7-6 and J is TRBJ2-1; D might be TRBD1 or TRBD2, each matching 5 bases. This CDR3 has 12 amino acids. In germline, CDR1 is SGHVS, CDR2 FNYEAQ. V was shortened by 2 bases and J by 9 bases, with 8 bases between the two germline ends.

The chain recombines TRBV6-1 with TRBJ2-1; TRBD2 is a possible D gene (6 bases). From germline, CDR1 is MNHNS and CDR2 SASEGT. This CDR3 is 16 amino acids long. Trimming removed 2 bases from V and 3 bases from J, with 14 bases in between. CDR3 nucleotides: TGTGCCAGCAGTGAATATGGCGGGGTTAGCTACAATGAGCAGTTCTTC. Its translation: CASSEYGGVSYNEQFF.

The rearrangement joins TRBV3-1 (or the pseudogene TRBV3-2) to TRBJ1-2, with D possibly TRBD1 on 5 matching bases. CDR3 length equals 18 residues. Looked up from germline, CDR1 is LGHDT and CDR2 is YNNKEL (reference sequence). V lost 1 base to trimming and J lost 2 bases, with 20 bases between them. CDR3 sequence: CASSQAGGWGTRNYGYTF. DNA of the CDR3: TGTGCCAGCAGCCAAGCGGGCGGGTGGGGCACGAGGAACTATGGCTACACCTTC.

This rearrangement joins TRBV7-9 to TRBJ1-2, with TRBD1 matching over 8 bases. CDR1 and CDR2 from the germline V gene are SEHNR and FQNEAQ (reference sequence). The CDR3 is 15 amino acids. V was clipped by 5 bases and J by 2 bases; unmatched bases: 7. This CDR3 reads CASSPGTGLNYGYTF. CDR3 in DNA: TGTGCCAGCAGCCCCGGGACAGGCCTAAACTATGGCTACACCTTC.

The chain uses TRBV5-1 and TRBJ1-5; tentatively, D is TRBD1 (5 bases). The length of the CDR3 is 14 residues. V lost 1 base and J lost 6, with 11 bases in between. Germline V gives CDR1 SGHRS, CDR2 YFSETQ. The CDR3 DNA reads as TGCGCCAGCAGCTTGAACGGGGGAGCTCAGCCCCAGCATTTT. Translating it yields CASSLNGGAQPQHF.

CDR3 sequence: CASSPRQGPEKLFF. The DNA for the CDR3 is TGTGCCAGCAGCCCTAGACAGGGACCCGAAAAACTGTTTTTT. The chain couples TRBV7-6 to TRBJ1-4; TRBD1 agrees at 7 bases. The CDR3 totals 14 residues. V lost 5 bases to trimming and J lost 8 bases; unmatched junction nucleotides: 8. The germline V gene encodes CDR1 SGHVS and CDR2 FNYEAQ.

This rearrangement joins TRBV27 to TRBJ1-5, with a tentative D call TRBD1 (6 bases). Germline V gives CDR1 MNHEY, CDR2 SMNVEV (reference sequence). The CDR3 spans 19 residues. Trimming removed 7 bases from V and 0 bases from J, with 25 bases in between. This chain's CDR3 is CASTPFAPGASPSNQPQHF. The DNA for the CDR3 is TGTGCCAGCACCCCTTTCGCGCCAGGGGCCTCTCCTAGCAATCAGCCCCAGCATTTT.

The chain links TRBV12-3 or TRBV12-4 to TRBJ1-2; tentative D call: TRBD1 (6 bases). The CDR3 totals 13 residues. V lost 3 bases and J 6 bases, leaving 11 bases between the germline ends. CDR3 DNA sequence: TGTGCCAGCAGTTTCTCGGGGGCTAATGGCTACACCTTC. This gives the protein CASSFSGANGYTF.

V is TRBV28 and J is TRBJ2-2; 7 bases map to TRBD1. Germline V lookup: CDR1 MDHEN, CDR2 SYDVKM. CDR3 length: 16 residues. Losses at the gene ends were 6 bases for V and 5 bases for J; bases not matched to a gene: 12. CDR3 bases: TGTGCCAGCAGCACGCCAAGGGACAGCAGGACCGGGGAGCTGTTTTTT. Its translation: CASSTPRDSRTGELFF.

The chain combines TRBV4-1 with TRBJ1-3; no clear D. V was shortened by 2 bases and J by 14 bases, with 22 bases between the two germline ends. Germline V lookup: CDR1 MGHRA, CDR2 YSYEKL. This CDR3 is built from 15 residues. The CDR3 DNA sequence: TGCGCCAGCAGCCAAACATTGGGGAACATGTCCCCCGTATATTTT. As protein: CASSQTLGNMSPVYF.

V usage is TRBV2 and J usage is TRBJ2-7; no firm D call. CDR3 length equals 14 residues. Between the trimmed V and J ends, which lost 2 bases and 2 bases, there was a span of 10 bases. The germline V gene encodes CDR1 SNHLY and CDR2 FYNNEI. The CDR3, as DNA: TGTGCCAGCAGTGAAATTGGCGATACCTACGAGCAGTACTTC. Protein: CASSEIGDTYEQYF.

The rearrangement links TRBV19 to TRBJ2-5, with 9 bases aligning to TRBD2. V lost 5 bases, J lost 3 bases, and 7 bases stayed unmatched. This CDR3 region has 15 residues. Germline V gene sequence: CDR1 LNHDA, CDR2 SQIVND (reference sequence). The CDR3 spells CASSARTSEKETQYF. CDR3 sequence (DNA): TGTGCCAGTAGTGCCCGGACTAGCGAAAAAGAGACCCAGTACTTC.

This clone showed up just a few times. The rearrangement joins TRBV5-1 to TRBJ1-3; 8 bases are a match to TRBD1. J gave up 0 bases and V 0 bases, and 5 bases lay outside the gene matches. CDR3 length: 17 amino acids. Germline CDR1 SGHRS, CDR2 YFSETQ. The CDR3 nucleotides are TGCGCCAGCAGCTTGGGAACAGGGGGTGGCTCTGGAAACACCATATATTTT. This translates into CASSLGTGGGSGNTIYF.

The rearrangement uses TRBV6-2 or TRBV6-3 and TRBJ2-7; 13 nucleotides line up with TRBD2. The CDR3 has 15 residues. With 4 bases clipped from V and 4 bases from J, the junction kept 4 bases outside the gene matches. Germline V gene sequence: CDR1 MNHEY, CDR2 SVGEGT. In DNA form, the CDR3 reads TGTGCCAGCAGTTTGAGACTAGCGGGAGGATACGAGCAGTACTTC. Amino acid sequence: CASSLRLAGGYEQYF.

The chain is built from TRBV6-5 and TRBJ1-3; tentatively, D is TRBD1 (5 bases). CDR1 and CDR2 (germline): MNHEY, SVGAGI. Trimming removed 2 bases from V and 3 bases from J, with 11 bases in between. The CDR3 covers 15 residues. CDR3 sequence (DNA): TGTGCCAGCAGTTACGACGGGGGGTTTGGAAACACCATATATTTT. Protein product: CASSYDGGFGNTIYF.

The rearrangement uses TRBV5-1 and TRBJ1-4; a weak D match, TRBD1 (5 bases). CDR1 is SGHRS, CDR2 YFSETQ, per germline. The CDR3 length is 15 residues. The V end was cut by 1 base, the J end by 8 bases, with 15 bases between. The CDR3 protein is CASSLYAGRGEKLFF. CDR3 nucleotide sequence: TGCGCCAGCAGCTTGTATGCGGGCCGGGGGGAAAAACTGTTTTTT. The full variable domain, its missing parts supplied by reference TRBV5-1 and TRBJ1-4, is KAGVTQTPRYLIKTRGQQVTLSCSPISGHRSVSWYQQTPGQGLQFLFEYFSETQRNKGNFPGRFSGRQFSNSRSEMNVSTLELGDSALYLCASSLYAGRGEKLFFGSGTQLSVL.

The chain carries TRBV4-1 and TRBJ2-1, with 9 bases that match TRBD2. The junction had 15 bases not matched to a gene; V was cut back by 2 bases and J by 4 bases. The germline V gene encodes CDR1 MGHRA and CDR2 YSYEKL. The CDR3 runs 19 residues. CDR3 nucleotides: TGCGCCAGCAGCCAAAATGGTCCCGGGAGCGGGGGGTTATACAATGAGCAGTTCTTC. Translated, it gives CASSQNGPGSGGLYNEQFF.

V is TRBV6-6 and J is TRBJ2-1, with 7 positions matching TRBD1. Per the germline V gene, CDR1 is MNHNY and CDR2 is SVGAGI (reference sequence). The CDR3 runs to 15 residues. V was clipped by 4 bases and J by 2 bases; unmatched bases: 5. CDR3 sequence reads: CASSSTGNPYNEQFF. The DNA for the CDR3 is TGTGCCAGCAGTTCGACAGGGAACCCCTACAATGAGCAGTTCTTC.

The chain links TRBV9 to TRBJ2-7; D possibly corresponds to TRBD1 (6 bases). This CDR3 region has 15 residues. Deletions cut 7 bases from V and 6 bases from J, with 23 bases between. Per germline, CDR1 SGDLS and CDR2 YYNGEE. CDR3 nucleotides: TGTGCCAGCGGAGCCGAACAGGGTCCCTTCGGCGAGCAGTACTTC. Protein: CASGAEQGPFGEQYF. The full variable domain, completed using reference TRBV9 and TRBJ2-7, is DSGVTQTPKHLITATGQRVTLRCSPRSGDLSVYWYQQSLDQGLQFLIQYYNGEERAKGNILERFSAQQFPDLHSELNLSSLELGDSALYFCASGAEQGPFGEQYFGPGTRLTVT.

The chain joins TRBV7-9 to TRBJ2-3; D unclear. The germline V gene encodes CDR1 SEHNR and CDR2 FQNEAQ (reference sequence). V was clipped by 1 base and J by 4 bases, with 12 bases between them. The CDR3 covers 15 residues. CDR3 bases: TGTGCCAGCAGCTTAGTAGCTTTAGGAGCAGATACGCAGTATTTT. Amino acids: CASSLVALGADTQYF.

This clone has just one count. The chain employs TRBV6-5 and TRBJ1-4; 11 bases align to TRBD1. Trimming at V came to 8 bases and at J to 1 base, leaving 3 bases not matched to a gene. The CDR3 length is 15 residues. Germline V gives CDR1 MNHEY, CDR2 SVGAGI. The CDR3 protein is CASGDRGLTNEKLFF. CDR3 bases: TGTGCCAGCGGGGACAGGGGGTTAACTAATGAAAAACTGTTTTTT.

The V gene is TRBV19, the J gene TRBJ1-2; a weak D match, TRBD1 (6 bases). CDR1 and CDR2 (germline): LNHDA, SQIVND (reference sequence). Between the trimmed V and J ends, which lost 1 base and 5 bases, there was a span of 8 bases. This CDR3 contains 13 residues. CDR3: CASSIGTVYGYTF. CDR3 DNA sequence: TGTGCCAGTAGTATAGGGACAGTGTATGGCTACACCTTC. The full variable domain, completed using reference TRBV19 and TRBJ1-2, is DGGITQSPKYLFRKEGQNVTLSCEQNLNHDAMYWYRQDPGQGLRLIYYSQIVNDFQKGDIAEGYSVSREKKESFPLTVTSAQKNPTAFYLCASSIGTVYGYTFGSGTRLTVV.

CDR3 nucleotides: TGTGCCAGCATGGGGATAGGGGGTGGCTACACCTTC. Encoded protein: CASMGIGGGYTF. This chain joins TRBV6-5 and TRBJ1-2; D may be TRBD1 (6 bases). The CDR3 contains 12 residues. The ends were cut back, 7 bases at V and 7 bases at J, with 13 bases in the middle. The germline gives CDR1 MNHEY, CDR2 SVGAGI.

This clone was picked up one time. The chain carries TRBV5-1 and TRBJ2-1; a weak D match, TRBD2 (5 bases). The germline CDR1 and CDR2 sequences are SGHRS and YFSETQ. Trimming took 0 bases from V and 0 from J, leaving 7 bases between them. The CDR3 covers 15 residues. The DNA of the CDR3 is TGCGCCAGCAGCTTGGGGAGGAGCTCCTACAATGAGCAGTTCTTC. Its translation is CASSLGRSSYNEQFF. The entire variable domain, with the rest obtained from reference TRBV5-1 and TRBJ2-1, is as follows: KAGVTQTPRYLIKTRGQQVTLSCSPISGHRSVSWYQQTPGQGLQFLFEYFSETQRNKGNFPGRFSGRQFSNSRSEMNVSTLELGDSALYLCASSLGRSSYNEQFFGPGTRLTVL.

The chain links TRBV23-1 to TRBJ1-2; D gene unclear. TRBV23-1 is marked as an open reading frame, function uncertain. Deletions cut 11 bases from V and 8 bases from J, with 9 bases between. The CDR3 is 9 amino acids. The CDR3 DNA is TGCGCCGCCCCTAAAGGCTACACCTTC. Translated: CAAPKGYTF.